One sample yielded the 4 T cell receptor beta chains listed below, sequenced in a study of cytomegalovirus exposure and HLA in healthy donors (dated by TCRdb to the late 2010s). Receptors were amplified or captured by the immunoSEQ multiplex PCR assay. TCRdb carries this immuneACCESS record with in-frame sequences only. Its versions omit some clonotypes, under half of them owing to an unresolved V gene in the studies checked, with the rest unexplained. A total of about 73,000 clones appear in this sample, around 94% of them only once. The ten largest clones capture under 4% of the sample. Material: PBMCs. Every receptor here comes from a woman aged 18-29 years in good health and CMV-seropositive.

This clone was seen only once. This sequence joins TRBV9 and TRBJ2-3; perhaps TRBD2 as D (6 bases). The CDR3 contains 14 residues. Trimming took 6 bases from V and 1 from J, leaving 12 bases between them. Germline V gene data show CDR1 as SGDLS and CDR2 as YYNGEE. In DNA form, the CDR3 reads TGTGCCAGCACTACGGGGGTGCGCACAGATACGCAGTATTTT. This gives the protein CASTTGVRTDTQYF.

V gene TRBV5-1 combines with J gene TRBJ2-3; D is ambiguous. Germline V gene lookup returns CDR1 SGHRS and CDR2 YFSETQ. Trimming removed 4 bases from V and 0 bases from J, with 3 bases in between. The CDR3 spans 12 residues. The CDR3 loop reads CASSQSTDTQYF. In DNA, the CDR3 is TGCGCCAGCAGCCAGAGCACAGATACGCAGTATTTT.

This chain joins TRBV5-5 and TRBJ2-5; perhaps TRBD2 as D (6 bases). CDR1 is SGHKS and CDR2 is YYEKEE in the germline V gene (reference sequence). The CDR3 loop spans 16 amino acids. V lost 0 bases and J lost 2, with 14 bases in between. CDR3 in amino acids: CASSLVFGGDQETQYF. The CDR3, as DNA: TGTGCCAGCAGCTTGGTTTTCGGGGGTGATCAAGAGACCCAGTACTTC. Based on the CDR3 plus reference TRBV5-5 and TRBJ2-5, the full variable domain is DAGVTQSPTHLIKTRGQQVTLRCSPISGHKSVSWYQQVLGQGPQFIFQYYEKEERGRGNFPDRFSARQFPNYSSELNVNALLLGDSALYLCASSLVFGGDQETQYFGPGTRLLVL.

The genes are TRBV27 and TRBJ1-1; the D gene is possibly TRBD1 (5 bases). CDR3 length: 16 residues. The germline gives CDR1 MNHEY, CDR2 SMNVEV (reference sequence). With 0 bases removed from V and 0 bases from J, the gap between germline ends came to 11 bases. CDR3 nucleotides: TGTGCCAGCAGTTTATCGACGAGCAGGGTGAACACTGAAGCTTTCTTT. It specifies CASSLSTSRVNTEAFF.